This T cell receptor beta chain derives from a study of T cell responses to AZD1222 COVID-19 vaccine. Study as a whole: Second-dose groups at about 4 or about 12 weeks were pooled. Study-level points and caveats: A rise in Spike-specific TCR breadth and depth followed two AZD1222 doses. CD4 TCRs associated with vaccination spanned spike, dominating at 160-218 and 743-854.

CDR1 is SNHLY, CDR2 FYNNEI, per germline. V dropped 3 bases and J dropped 3 bases, with 9 bases sitting between them. The CDR3 loop spans 14 amino acids. Assay: immunoSEQ multiplex PCR; the TCRdb copy retains only in-frame clones and omits some. The sample holds 150,000 to 200,000 clones, almost 90% seen once. A remark on this clone: Its cognate antigen is unknown.

The clonotype originates from an adult in good health. Sequencing used peripheral blood, obtained on day 0 of AZD1222 vaccination. The V call is TRBV2, the J call TRBJ1-5; D not certain. CDR3 DNA: TGTGCCAGCAGTGAGACTTCTTCCAATCAGCCCCAGCATTTT. As protein: CASSETSSNQPQHF.